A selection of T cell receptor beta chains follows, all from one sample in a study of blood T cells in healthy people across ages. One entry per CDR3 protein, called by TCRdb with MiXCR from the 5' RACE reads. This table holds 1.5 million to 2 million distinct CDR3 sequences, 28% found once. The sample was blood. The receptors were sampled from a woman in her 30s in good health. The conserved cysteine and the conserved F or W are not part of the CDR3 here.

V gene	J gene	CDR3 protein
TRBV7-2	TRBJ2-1	ASSVGSVAYNEQF
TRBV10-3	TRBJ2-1	AISGTSGRADEQF
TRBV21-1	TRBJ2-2	ALSLGELF
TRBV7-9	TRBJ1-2	ASSAVRDGYT
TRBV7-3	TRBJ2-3	ASSSGLVSVAGGINTDTQY
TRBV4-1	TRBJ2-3	ASSGFRGASTDTQY
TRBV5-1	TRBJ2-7	ASSPQGVAGASEQY
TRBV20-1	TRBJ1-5	SAEGGDSNQPQH
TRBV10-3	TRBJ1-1	AIRSNTEAF
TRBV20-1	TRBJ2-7	SARPTGAYEQY
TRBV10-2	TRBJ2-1	ASSETSPGVNEQF
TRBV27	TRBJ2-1	ASSFSSYNEQF
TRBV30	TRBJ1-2	AWSPRTGDYGYT
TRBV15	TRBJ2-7	ATSREIEGTGFYEQY
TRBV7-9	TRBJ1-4	ASSLPGQLGKEKLF
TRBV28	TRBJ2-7	ASSNTGPYEQY
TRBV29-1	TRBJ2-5	SVVKAGETQY
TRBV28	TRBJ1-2	AGSGTGNTNNYGYT
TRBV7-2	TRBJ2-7	ASSLPTAGSYEQY
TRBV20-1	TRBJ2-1	SASGNGEQF
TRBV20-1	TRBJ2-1	SASSSGGRRTNYNEQF
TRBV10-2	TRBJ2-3	ASSATSGGASGTQY
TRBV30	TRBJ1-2	AWSETGDGGYT
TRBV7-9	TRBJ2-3	ASSKSGGPDTQY
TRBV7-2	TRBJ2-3	ASSSSTHSAQY
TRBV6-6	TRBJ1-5	ASSYPSRGNQPQH
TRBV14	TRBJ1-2	ASSQDRTRYGYT